These T cell receptor beta chains were read from a single sample in a study of Graves' ophthalmopathy and Graves' hyperthyroidism. In TCRdb, the multiplex PCR reads were re-called with MiXCR into one record per CDR3 protein. The sample contains 680,000 or so distinct CDR3 sequences, approximately 22% of which appear only once. Source material: peripheral blood. The receptors stem from a woman between 18 and 29 years old with stable Graves' hyperthyroidism. Some clones in this sample may be carry-over from other donors' samples. CDR3s include the opening cysteine and the closing phenylalanine or tryptophan. A D gene is named only where the DNA matches it firmly. Expanded clones are given a class, and other clones once, few, many or no size at all.

CDR3 length: 15
J gene: TRBJ1-2
clone size: many
D gene: .
V gene: TRBV12-3/TRBV12-4
CDR3 protein: CASSPGRGKNYGYTF
CDR3 DNA: TGTGCCAGCAGCCCTGGCCGGGGGAAAAACTATGGCTACACCTTC

CDR3 length: 13
J gene: TRBJ1-2
clone size: many
D gene: .
V gene: TRBV6-1
CDR3 protein: CASSLGRNYGYAF
CDR3 DNA: TGTGCCAGCAGTCTAGGACGGAACTATGGCTACGCCTTC

CDR3 length: 15
J gene: TRBJ1-1
clone size: many
D gene: .
V gene: TRBV10-2
CDR3 protein: CASSGTVGGSTEAFF
CDR3 DNA: TGCGCCAGCAGTGGGACGGTGGGAGGTAGCACTGAAGCTTTCTTT

CDR3 length: 14
J gene: TRBJ2-7
clone size: many
D gene: .
V gene: TRBV6-5
CDR3 protein: CASSSMTGRYEQYF
CDR3 DNA: TGTGCCAGCAGTTCGATGACAGGGAGGTACGAGCAGTACTTC

CDR3 length: 16
J gene: TRBJ2-7
clone size: .
D gene: .
V gene: TRBV6-2/TRBV6-3
CDR3 protein: CASSRHLGIRGYEQYF
CDR3 DNA: TGTGCCAGCAGTCGCCACCTCGGGATCAGGGGATACGAGCAGTACTTC

CDR3 length: 14
J gene: TRBJ1-1
clone size: many
D gene: TRBD1
V gene: TRBV2
CDR3 protein: CASNKGGADTEAFF
CDR3 DNA: TGTGCCAGCAATAAAGGGGGCGCGGACACTGAAGCTTTCTTT

CDR3 length: 14
J gene: TRBJ2-3
clone size: many
D gene: TRBD1
V gene: TRBV5-1
CDR3 protein: CASSKGTGKDTQYF
CDR3 DNA: TGCGCCAGCAGCAAAGGGACAGGGAAAGATACGCAGTATTTT

CDR3 length: 14
J gene: TRBJ1-1
clone size: many
D gene: TRBD1
V gene: TRBV3-1
CDR3 protein: CASSQGEGAALAFF
CDR3 DNA: TGTGCCAGCAGCCAAGGGGAGGGGGCCGCGCTCGCTTTCTTT

CDR3 length: 17
J gene: TRBJ1-5
clone size: many
D gene: TRBD1
V gene: TRBV12-3/TRBV12-4
CDR3 protein: CASSISRRGTGYQPQHF
CDR3 DNA: TGTGCCAGCAGTATATCCCGTCGGGGGACAGGGTATCAGCCCCAGCATTTT

CDR3 length: 17
J gene: TRBJ1-2
clone size: few
D gene: TRBD1
V gene: TRBV11-1
CDR3 protein: CASSLLLRDRALRGYTF
CDR3 DNA: TGTGCCAGCAGCTTACTCCTCCGGGACAGGGCCCTGCGGGGCTACACCTTC

CDR3 length: 12
J gene: TRBJ1-1
clone size: many
D gene: .
V gene: TRBV12-5
CDR3 protein: CASGCPRERAFF
CDR3 DNA: TGTGCTAGTGGTTGCCCGAGGGAGAGGGCTTTCTTT

CDR3 length: 15
J gene: TRBJ2-5
clone size: many
D gene: TRBD2
V gene: TRBV5-1
CDR3 protein: CASSEGLAGEETQYF
CDR3 DNA: TGCGCCAGCTCGGAGGGACTAGCGGGGGAAGAGACCCAGTACTTC

CDR3 length: 14
J gene: TRBJ1-1
clone size: .
D gene: .
V gene: TRBV12-3/TRBV12-4
CDR3 protein: CASSSSGPNTEAFF
CDR3 DNA: TGTGCCAGCAGTTCATCGGGCCCGAACACTGAAGCTTTCTTT

CDR3 length: 19
J gene: TRBJ2-2
clone size: many
D gene: .
V gene: TRBV12-5
CDR3 protein: CASGLPNDGLAEDTGELFF
CDR3 DNA: TGTGCTAGTGGTTTGCCTAACGACGGGCTGGCCGAGGACACCGGGGAGCTGTTTTTT

CDR3 length: 16
J gene: TRBJ2-2
clone size: many
D gene: TRBD2
V gene: TRBV11-2
CDR3 protein: CASSSRYSGDTGELFF
CDR3 DNA: TGTGCCAGCAGCTCCCGTTATAGCGGGGACACCGGGGAGCTGTTTTTT

CDR3 length: 17
J gene: TRBJ2-7
clone size: many
D gene: .
V gene: TRBV5-1
CDR3 protein: CASSRGLGTLNTYEQYF
CDR3 DNA: TGCGCCAGCAGCCGGGGATTGGGGACCTTAAACACCTACGAGCAGTACTTC

CDR3 length: 17
J gene: TRBJ1-3
clone size: many
D gene: .
V gene: TRBV9
CDR3 protein: CASSAETGRAVGNTIYF
CDR3 DNA: TGTGCCAGCAGCGCTGAGACAGGCAGGGCGGTCGGAAACACCATATATTTT

CDR3 length: 15
J gene: TRBJ2-7
clone size: once
D gene: TRBD1
V gene: TRBV4-2
CDR3 protein: CASSNGTGAPYEQYF
CDR3 DNA: TGTGCCAGCAGCAATGGGACAGGGGCTCCCTACGAGCAGTACTTC

CDR3 length: 15
J gene: TRBJ2-7
clone size: few
D gene: .
V gene: TRBV2
CDR3 protein: CASLMLPSDPLEQYF
CDR3 DNA: TGTGCCAGCCTCATGTTGCCCTCTGATCCGTTAGAGCAGTACTTC

CDR3 length: 14
J gene: TRBJ2-3
clone size: .
D gene: TRBD2
V gene: TRBV11-2
CDR3 protein: CAGSLAGATDTQYF
CDR3 DNA: TGTGCCGGATCCCTAGCGGGGGCCACAGATACGCAGTATTTT

CDR3 length: 15
J gene: TRBJ2-7
clone size: many
D gene: .
V gene: TRBV7-8
CDR3 protein: CASSLVGVARGEQYF
CDR3 DNA: TGTGCCAGCAGCTTAGTAGGAGTAGCGAGGGGCGAGCAGTACTTC

CDR3 length: 15
J gene: TRBJ2-4
clone size: .
D gene: TRBD1
V gene: TRBV20-1
CDR3 protein: CSAQADRGISGIQYF
CDR3 DNA: TGCAGTGCGCAGGCGGACAGGGGTATTAGTGGCATTCAGTACTTC

CDR3 length: 14
J gene: TRBJ1-6
clone size: .
D gene: .
V gene: TRBV15
CDR3 protein: CATSRDRGNSHLHF
CDR3 DNA: TGTGCCACCAGCAGAGATAGGGGGAATTCACACCTCCACTTT

CDR3 length: 15
J gene: TRBJ1-5
clone size: .
D gene: TRBD1
V gene: TRBV12-3/TRBV12-4
CDR3 protein: CASSLPGQGGQPQHF
CDR3 DNA: TGTGCCAGCAGTTTACCTGGACAGGGAGGTCAGCCCCAGCATTTT

CDR3 length: 14
J gene: TRBJ2-5
clone size: many
D gene: .
V gene: TRBV7-2
CDR3 protein: CASSRPTREETQYF
CDR3 DNA: TGTGCCAGCAGCCGTCCTACGCGGGAAGAGACCCAGTACTTC

CDR3 length: 14
J gene: TRBJ2-4
clone size: few
D gene: TRBD2
V gene: TRBV30
CDR3 protein: CAWTGGGGKNIQYF
CDR3 DNA: TGTGCCTGGACTGGGGGGGGGGGCAAAAACATTCAGTACTTC

CDR3 length: 15
J gene: TRBJ1-1
clone size: few
D gene: .
V gene: TRBV5-1
CDR3 protein: CASSFQGTKNTEAFF
CDR3 DNA: TGCGCCAGCAGCTTTCAGGGGACAAAGAACACTGAAGCTTTCTTT

CDR3 length: 14
J gene: TRBJ2-5
clone size: .
D gene: .
V gene: TRBV4-2
CDR3 protein: CASSQGTIEETQYF
CDR3 DNA: TGTGCCAGCAGCCAAGGGACTATTGAAGAGACCCAGTACTTC

CDR3 length: 14
J gene: TRBJ2-7
clone size: .
D gene: .
V gene: TRBV6-1
CDR3 protein: CASSEMPQEYEQYF
CDR3 DNA: TGTGCCAGCAGTGAAATGCCACAGGAGTACGAGCAGTACTTC

CDR3 length: 17
J gene: TRBJ1-6
clone size: .
D gene: TRBD1
V gene: TRBV30
CDR3 protein: CAWSVFGGQGANSPLHF
CDR3 DNA: TGTGCCTGGAGTGTGTTTGGGGGTCAGGGGGCAAATTCACCCCTCCACTTT

CDR3 length: 14
J gene: TRBJ1-1
clone size: many
D gene: .
V gene: TRBV19
CDR3 protein: CASSMNRESTEAFF
CDR3 DNA: TGTGCCAGTAGTATGAACAGGGAGAGTACTGAAGCTTTCTTT

CDR3 length: 14
J gene: TRBJ2-7
clone size: many
D gene: .
V gene: TRBV6-5
CDR3 protein: CASRPTLESYEQYF
CDR3 DNA: TGTGCCAGCAGGCCTACCTTGGAGTCCTACGAGCAGTACTTC

CDR3 length: 16
J gene: TRBJ2-5
clone size: .
D gene: TRBD1
V gene: TRBV2
CDR3 protein: CASSEAAGTGWETQYF
CDR3 DNA: TGTGCCAGCAGTGAAGCCGCAGGGACAGGGTGGGAGACCCAGTACTTC

CDR3 length: 17
J gene: TRBJ2-5
clone size: once
D gene: .
V gene: TRBV5-1
CDR3 protein: CASSVFPGTLGEETQYF
CDR3 DNA: TGCGCCAGCAGCGTCTTCCCCGGGACACTAGGAGAAGAGACCCAGTACTTC

CDR3 length: 13
J gene: TRBJ2-3
clone size: few
D gene: .
V gene: TRBV24-1
CDR3 protein: CATSDPAPDTQYF
CDR3 DNA: TGTGCCACCAGTGACCCCGCGCCGGATACGCAGTATTTT

CDR3 length: 15
J gene: TRBJ2-7
clone size: .
D gene: .
V gene: TRBV4-1
CDR3 protein: CASSPGSGPSYEQYF
CDR3 DNA: TGCGCCAGCAGCCCGGGAAGCGGACCCTCCTACGAGCAGTACTTC

CDR3 length: 16
J gene: TRBJ1-2
clone size: many
D gene: .
V gene: TRBV6-1
CDR3 protein: CASSPPWGHRIYGYTF
CDR3 DNA: TGTGCCAGCAGTCCTCCTTGGGGACATCGCATCTATGGCTACACCTTC

CDR3 length: 13
J gene: TRBJ2-4
clone size: .
D gene: .
V gene: TRBV6-2/TRBV6-3
CDR3 protein: CASSYYRVDVQYF
CDR3 DNA: TGTGCCAGCAGTTACTATAGGGTGGACGTTCAGTACTTC

CDR3 length: 12
J gene: TRBJ1-1
clone size: many
D gene: .
V gene: TRBV7-9
CDR3 protein: CASSFLDVEAFF
CDR3 DNA: TGTGCCAGCAGCTTTTTGGACGTTGAAGCTTTCTTT

CDR3 length: 17
J gene: TRBJ2-3
clone size: few
D gene: TRBD2
V gene: TRBV28
CDR3 protein: CASSSPLRLADTDTQYF
CDR3 DNA: TGTGCCAGCAGCTCCCCTCTCCGACTAGCGGACACAGATACGCAGTATTTT

CDR3 length: 18
J gene: TRBJ2-2
clone size: many
D gene: .
V gene: TRBV5-1
CDR3 protein: CASSLEPASPANTGELFF
CDR3 DNA: TGCGCCAGCAGCTTGGAACCAGCGAGCCCCGCGAACACCGGGGAGCTGTTTTTT

CDR3 length: 13
J gene: TRBJ1-1
clone size: many
D gene: .
V gene: TRBV2
CDR3 protein: CASSKALNTEAFF
CDR3 DNA: TGTGCCAGCAGTAAGGCGCTGAACACTGAAGCTTTCTTT

CDR3 length: 17
J gene: TRBJ2-7
clone size: .
D gene: TRBD1
V gene: TRBV13
CDR3 protein: CASRAAGGQGRDYEQYF
CDR3 DNA: TGTGCCTCTAGAGCGGCGGGGGGACAGGGGAGAGACTACGAGCAGTACTTC

CDR3 length: 13
J gene: TRBJ1-2
clone size: many
D gene: .
V gene: TRBV9
CDR3 protein: CASSVVEGYGYTF
CDR3 DNA: TGTGCCAGCAGCGTAGTGGAGGGCTATGGCTACACCTTC

CDR3 length: 16
J gene: TRBJ1-5
clone size: once
D gene: .
V gene: TRBV15
CDR3 protein: CATSRDRSRPAQPQHF
CDR3 DNA: TGTGCCACCAGCAGAGATCGGAGCAGGCCAGCTCAGCCCCAGCATTTT

CDR3 length: 16
J gene: TRBJ2-7
clone size: .
D gene: TRBD1
V gene: TRBV6-5
CDR3 protein: CASSSTGTGGSYEQYF
CDR3 DNA: TGTGCCAGCAGTTCCACCGGGACAGGGGGATCCTACGAGCAGTACTTC

CDR3 length: 16
J gene: TRBJ2-4
clone size: .
D gene: .
V gene: TRBV5-4
CDR3 protein: CASSLDIAIAKNIQYF
CDR3 DNA: TGTGCCAGCAGCTTGGATATAGCGATAGCCAAAAACATTCAGTACTTC

CDR3 length: 16
J gene: TRBJ2-7
clone size: once
D gene: TRBD1
V gene: TRBV4-1
CDR3 protein: CASSQGVGQGRYEQYF
CDR3 DNA: TGCGCCAGCAGCCAAGGTGTGGGACAGGGTCGGTACGAGCAGTACTTC

CDR3 length: 14
J gene: TRBJ2-5
clone size: many
D gene: .
V gene: TRBV3-1
CDR3 protein: CASSHLRGQETQYF
CDR3 DNA: TGTGCCAGCAGCCATCTTAGGGGACAAGAGACCCAGTACTTC

CDR3 length: 18
J gene: TRBJ2-5
clone size: many
D gene: TRBD2
V gene: TRBV12-3/TRBV12-4
CDR3 protein: CASSLGGRSGGLQETQYF
CDR3 DNA: TGTGCCAGCAGTTTAGGGGGTCGGAGCGGGGGGTTACAAGAGACCCAGTACTTC

CDR3 length: 16
J gene: TRBJ1-5
clone size: many
D gene: TRBD1
V gene: TRBV2
CDR3 protein: CASSLRTGYSNQPQHF
CDR3 DNA: TGTGCCAGCAGTCTACGGACAGGTTATAGCAATCAGCCCCAGCATTTT

CDR3 length: 18
J gene: TRBJ1-6
clone size: many
D gene: TRBD1
V gene: TRBV27
CDR3 protein: CASSSQGARSSYNSPLHF
CDR3 DNA: TGTGCCAGCAGTTCGCAGGGGGCCCGGAGCTCCTATAATTCACCCCTCCACTTT

CDR3 length: 14
J gene: TRBJ2-7
clone size: few
D gene: .
V gene: TRBV20-1
CDR3 protein: CSAHGLGLSYEQYF
CDR3 DNA: TGCAGTGCTCACGGATTAGGACTGTCCTACGAGCAGTACTTC